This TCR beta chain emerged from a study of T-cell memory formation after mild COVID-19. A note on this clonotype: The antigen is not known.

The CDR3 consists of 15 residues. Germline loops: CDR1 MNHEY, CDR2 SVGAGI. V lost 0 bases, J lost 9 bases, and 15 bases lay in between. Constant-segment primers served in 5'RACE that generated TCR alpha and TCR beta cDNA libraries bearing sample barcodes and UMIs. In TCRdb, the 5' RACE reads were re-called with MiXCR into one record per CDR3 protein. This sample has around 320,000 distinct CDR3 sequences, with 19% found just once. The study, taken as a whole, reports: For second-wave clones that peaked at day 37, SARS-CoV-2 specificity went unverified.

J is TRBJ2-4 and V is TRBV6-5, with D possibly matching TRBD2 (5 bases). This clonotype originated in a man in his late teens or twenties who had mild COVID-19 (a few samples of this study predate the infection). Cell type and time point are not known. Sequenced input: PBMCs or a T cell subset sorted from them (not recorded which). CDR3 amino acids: CASSYSRGVGGIQYF. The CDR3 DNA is TGTGCCAGCAGTTACTCGAGAGGAGTAGGAGGCATTCAGTACTTC.